This T cell receptor (beta chain) originates from a study of cytomegalovirus exposure and HLA in healthy donors. Study-wide results and limits: An analysis done earlier found most TCR beta V segments productive about 87% or about 30% of the time.

With respect to this clone: Antigen unknown.

Both 60 Vbeta primers and 13 Jbeta primers went into the PCR. The repertoire was sequenced with immunoSEQ multiplex PCR; TCRdb's copy has only in-frame clones and lacks some. This sample has more than 110,000 clones, with about 73% found just once. CDR1 and CDR2 (germline): MNHNS, SASEGT. V was pared by 6 bases and J by 3 bases, with 11 bases between. The CDR3 contains 13 residues. Those who donated were healthy bone marrow donors. This receptor was obtained from a woman aged 60-75 years in good health and CMV-seropositive. The genes are TRBV6-1 and TRBJ1-1; D gene uncertain. Sequenced material: PBMCs. The CDR3 reads CASRIQLDTEAFF. In DNA, the CDR3 is TGTGCCAGCAGAATACAGCTCGACACTGAAGCTTTCTTT.